This T cell receptor (beta chain) was identified during a study of TIL therapy for anti-PD-1-resistant metastatic lung cancer. Remarks on this clone: What it binds is unknown.

The libraries were made with immunoSEQ v3. Libraries were sequenced to about 2 million read pairs (survey) or roughly 4.5-6 million (deep). Sequencing was performed with immunoSEQ multiplex PCR; in TCRdb, only in-frame clones are kept and a portion is missing. The sample consists of under 100,000 clones, around 71% of them appearing once. Notes on the study in general: Many TIL product clones were absent from baseline tumor, suggesting clonal contraction.

Time point reported: pre-treatment sample, taken before nivolumab and TIL therapy. Pleural nodules or supraclavicular lymph nodes made up most of the excised metastases sampled. Adults with stage 4 NSCLC were enrolled in a phase I trial. The source material was tumor tissue, sampled at baseline. The TCR sequence derives from a person aged 25 to 79 with non-small cell lung cancer.

Here the CDR3 DNA reads TGTGCCAGCAGCCCCGCCGGACAGGGGGCAGGCAATGAGCAGTTCTTC. Translation: CASSPAGQGAGNEQFF. The gene calls are TRBV5-4 and TRBJ2-1, with TRBD1 identical over 11 bases. The CDR3 contains 16 residues. In germline, CDR1 is SGHNT, CDR2 YYREEE (reference sequence). The ends lost 4 bases at V and 6 bases at J; junction bases unmatched: 9.